A selection of T cell receptor beta chains follows, all from one sample in a study of blood T cell repertoires in COVID-19. Sequencing was performed with immunoSEQ multiplex PCR; in TCRdb, only in-frame clones are kept and a portion is missing. The sample shows around 200,000 clones, around 85% of them seen only once. The sample was peripheral blood. The receptor source for this set is an older man with active or convalescent COVID-19. Both conserved end residues are part of each CDR3. A D gene is named only where the DNA matches it firmly. Size is omitted from some rows. Given values are once, few, many or a class for expanded clones.

>TRBD2|TRBV5-1|-|13|TRBJ2-7
CASSPREGREQYF
TGCGCCAGCAGCCCTCGGGAGGGGCGAGAGCAGTACTTC
>-|TRBV19|-|15|TRBJ2-1
CASTLAGSSYNEQFF
TGTGCCAGTACCCTCGCCGGGAGCTCCTACAATGAGCAGTTCTTC
>TRBD1|TRBV19|many|14|TRBJ2-7
CATESPGQSYEQYF
TGTGCCACGGAGTCCCCGGGACAGAGCTACGAGCAGTACTTC
>-|TRBV18|few|16|TRBJ1-2
CASSPANRAGDAGYTF
TGTGCCAGCTCCCCCGCAAACAGGGCTGGCGACGCGGGCTACACCTTC
>TRBD2|TRBV7-2|-|14|TRBJ2-7
CATLRQRGPYEQYF
TGTGCCACCCTCCGACAGCGGGGTCCCTACGAGCAGTACTTC
>-|TRBV6-5|-|12|TRBJ2-7
CASRESSYEQYF
TGTGCCAGCAGGGAGAGCTCCTACGAGCAGTACTTC
>-|TRBV7-9|-|14|TRBJ1-6
CASSYTGWDSPLHF
TGTGCCAGCAGCTACACAGGGTGGGATTCACCCCTCCACTTT
>-|TRBV6-6|-|16|TRBJ1-1
CASSFGRGRRNTEAFF
TGTGCCAGCAGTTTCGGCAGGGGAAGACGGAACACTGAAGCTTTCTTT
>-|TRBV6-2/TRBV6-3|-|12|TRBJ1-2
CASSRTSNGYTF
TGTGCCAGCAGCAGGACATCTAATGGCTACACCTTC
>-|TRBV18|-|16|TRBJ1-4
CASSPPQGKRNEKLFF
TGTGCCAGCTCACCACCACAGGGAAAACGAAATGAAAAACTGTTTTTT
>-|TRBV4-3|-|15|TRBJ1-2
CASSQDTGSNYGYTF
TGCGCCAGCAGCCAAGATACAGGATCTAACTATGGCTACACCTTC
>-|TRBV10-3|once|15|TRBJ1-2
CAITPLEGGNYGYTF
TGTGCCATCACCCCCCTCGAGGGGGGGAACTATGGCTACACCTTC
>-|TRBV3-1/TRBV3-2|-|14|TRBJ1-2
CASSQDYRGHGYTF
TGTGCCAGCAGCCAAGACTATAGGGGCCATGGCTACACCTTC
>-|TRBV7-2|-|13|TRBJ2-1
CASSFRPGGEQFF
TGTGCCAGCAGCTTTCGACCGGGCGGGGAGCAGTTCTTC
>-|TRBV6-2/TRBV6-3|-|17|TRBJ2-7
CASSYGGTARSPYEQYF
TGTGCCAGCAGTTACGGGGGGACAGCCAGATCCCCCTACGAGCAGTACTTC
>-|TRBV7-2|-|13|TRBJ1-1
CASSLSLNTEAFF
TGTGCCAGCAGCTTGTCCTTGAACACTGAAGCTTTCTTT
>TRBD2|TRBV27|-|17|TRBJ2-7
CASSRSNQLAATYEQYF
TGTGCCAGCAGTCGATCCAATCAACTAGCGGCTACCTACGAGCAGTACTTC
>-|TRBV18|once|14|TRBJ1-2
CASSPLQGTYGYTF
TGTGCCAGCTCACCACTTCAGGGAACTTATGGCTACACCTTC
>-|TRBV29-1|-|14|TRBJ2-3
CSVLTFTSTDTQYF
TGCAGCGTCCTCACCTTTACTAGCACAGATACGCAGTATTTT
>-|TRBV6-1|-|14|TRBJ1-5
CASSEWAPGQPQHF
TGTGCCAGCAGTGAATGGGCGCCCGGTCAGCCCCAGCATTTT
>-|TRBV7-9|-|14|TRBJ1-6
CASSLVQLNSPLHF
TGTGCCAGCAGCTTGGTACAGCTTAATTCACCCCTCCACTTT
>TRBD2|TRBV6-6|-|14|TRBJ2-7
CASSYSRGSYEQYF
TGTGCCAGCAGTTACTCGCGGGGGTCCTACGAGCAGTACTTC